This TCR beta chain was retrieved from a study of shared clonotypes between healthy human individuals. Notes on the study in general: Naive subsets generally exceeded memory subsets in estimated richness. How much donors shared clonotypes was expected to be affected by sequencing depth.

As concerns this clone: Its antigen is unknown.

The CDR3 extends over 17 amino acids. Deletions cut 4 bases from V and 2 bases from J, with 17 bases between. Looked up from germline, CDR1 is MGHRA and CDR2 is YSYEKL. Data came from immunoSEQ multiplex PCR; TCRdb stores just in-frame clones and leaves some out. The repertoire holds roughly 700,000 clones, with about 74% as singletons. The chain carries TRBV4-1 and TRBJ2-2; D is perhaps TRBD1 (6 bases). The source of this sequence is a woman younger than 45 in good health. The material sequenced was memory CD4+ T cells sorted from blood. Subset in this sample: CD45RA-negative fraction. This chain's CDR3 is CASSRTTGLGNTGELFF. In nucleotides, the CDR3 is TGCGCCAGCAGCCGTACCACAGGGTTAGGAAACACCGGGGAGCTGTTTTTT.